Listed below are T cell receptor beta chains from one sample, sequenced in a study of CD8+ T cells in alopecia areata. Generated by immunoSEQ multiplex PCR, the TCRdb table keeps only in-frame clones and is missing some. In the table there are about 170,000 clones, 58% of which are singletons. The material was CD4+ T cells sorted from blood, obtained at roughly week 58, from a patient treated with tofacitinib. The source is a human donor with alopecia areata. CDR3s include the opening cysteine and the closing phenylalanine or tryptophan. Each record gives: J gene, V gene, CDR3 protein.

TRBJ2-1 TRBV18 CASSRSAGESNEQFF
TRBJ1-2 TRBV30 CAWSGGLRANYGYTF
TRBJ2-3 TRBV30 CAWKTSGSTDTQYF
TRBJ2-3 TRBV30 CAWSVRGFSSTDTQYF
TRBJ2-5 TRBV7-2 CASSFTEIQETQYF
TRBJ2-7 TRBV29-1 CSVDSGGIEQYF
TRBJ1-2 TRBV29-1 CSGRTGGFSNYGYTF
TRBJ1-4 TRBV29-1 CSVTTTNEKLFF
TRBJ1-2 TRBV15 CATSRVRAAYGYTF
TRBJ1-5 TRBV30 CAWNRKTGTQAFGNQPQHF